This TCR beta chain was retrieved from a study of T-cell memory formation after mild COVID-19. Background on the study: TCR clusters mostly belonged to single donors. Broader study findings: A balance of CD4 and CD8 characterized clones contracting day 15 to 85, whereas later expanders leaned CD4+. Contracting CD8+ clones were enriched in EMRA, CD4+ mainly in CM and EM.

Constant-segment primers and 5'RACE yielded cDNA libraries for TCR alpha and TCR beta, each carrying sample barcodes and UMIs. TCRdb ran MiXCR on the 5' RACE reads and lists one entry per CDR3 protein. The sample contains around 300,000 distinct CDR3 sequences, approximately 18% of which appear only once. A note on this clonotype: The target antigen is unknown.

Germline V gene data show CDR1 as SGDLS and CDR2 as YYNGEE. Trimming took off 4 bases at V and 0 bases at J, with 14 bases between the two ends. This CDR3 has 15 residues. Sequences were obtained from PBMCs or a T cell subset sorted from them (not recorded which). The chain combines TRBV9 with TRBJ2-7; D is possibly TRBD2 (6 bases). The receptor comes from a man aged 18 to 29 who had mild COVID-19 (a few samples of this study predate the infection). Cell type and time point are not known. CDR3 sequence (DNA): TGTGCCAGCAGCCCCCGGGGGACCAGCTCCTACGAGCAGTACTTC. This sequence encodes CASSPRGTSSYEQYF.